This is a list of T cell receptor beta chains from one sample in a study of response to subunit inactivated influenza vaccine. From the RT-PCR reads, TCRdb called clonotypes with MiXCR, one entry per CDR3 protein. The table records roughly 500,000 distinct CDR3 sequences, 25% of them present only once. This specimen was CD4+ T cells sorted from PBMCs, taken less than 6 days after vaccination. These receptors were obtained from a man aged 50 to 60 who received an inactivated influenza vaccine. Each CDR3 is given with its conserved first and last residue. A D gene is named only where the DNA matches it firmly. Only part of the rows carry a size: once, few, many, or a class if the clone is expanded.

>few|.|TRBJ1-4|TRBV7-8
TGTGCCAGCAGCCGATTAAATGAAAAACTGTTTTTT
CASSRLNEKLFF
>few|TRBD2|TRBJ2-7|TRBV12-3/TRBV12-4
TGTGCCAGCAGTTTGTTTCGGGGGGACGAGCAGTACTTC
CASSLFRGDEQYF
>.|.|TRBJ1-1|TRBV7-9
TGTGCCAGCAGCGAGAAACAAGAGGGGACTGAAGCTTTCTTT
CASSEKQEGTEAFF
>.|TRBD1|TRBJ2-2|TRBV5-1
TGCGCCAGCAGCACCGGACAGGGGGGTAGGGAGCTGTTTTTT
CASSTGQGGRELFF
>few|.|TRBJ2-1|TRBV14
TGTGCCAGCAGCCAAGATCGGCTAGCAGACTACAATGAGCAGTTCTTC
CASSQDRLADYNEQFF
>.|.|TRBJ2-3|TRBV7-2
TGTGCCAGCAGCTTAGTGGGGGGTGGTACGCAGTATTTT
CASSLVGGGTQYF
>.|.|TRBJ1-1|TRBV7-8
TGTGCCAGCAGCAGATCATGGGTCGGGGCTAAGAACACTGAAGCTTTCTTT
CASSRSWVGAKNTEAFF
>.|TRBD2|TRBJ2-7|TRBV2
TGTGCCAGCAGGAGACGACTAGCGGAATACGAGCAGTACTTC
CASRRRLAEYEQYF
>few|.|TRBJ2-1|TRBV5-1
TGCGCCAGCAGCTCGGGGTTTACGGAGCAGTTCTTC
CASSSGFTEQFF
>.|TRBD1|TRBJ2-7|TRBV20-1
TGCAGTGCTAGAGGACACGGGACAGGGAGCTCCTACGAGCAGTACTTC
CSARGHGTGSSYEQYF
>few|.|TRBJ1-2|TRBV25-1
TGTGCCAGCAGTAAGATACAGGATTCCTATGGCTACACCTTC
CASSKIQDSYGYTF
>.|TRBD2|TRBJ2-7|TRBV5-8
TGTGCCAGCAGCCGGGGGGGGACTACCGCCTACGAGCAGTACTTC
CASSRGGTTAYEQYF
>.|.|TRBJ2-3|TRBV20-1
TGCAGTGCTAGAGGCTTGCGACGTCTTCCAAGACCCACAGATACGCAGTATTTT
CSARGLRRLPRPTDTQYF
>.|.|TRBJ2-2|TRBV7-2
TGTGCCAGCAGCCCACCCGGCCGGGCCACCGGGGAGCTGTTTTTT
CASSPPGRATGELFF
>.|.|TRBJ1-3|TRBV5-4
TGTGCCAGCAGCTTGGATCTCGGAAACACCATATATTTT
CASSLDLGNTIYF
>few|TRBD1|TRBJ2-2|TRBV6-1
TGTGCCAGCAGTGACCCGGGACAGGGATTCGCCGGGGAGCTGTTTTTT
CASSDPGQGFAGELFF
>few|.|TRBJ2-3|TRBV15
TGTGCCACCAGCAGAGACCACACAGATACGCAGTATTTT
CATSRDHTDTQYF
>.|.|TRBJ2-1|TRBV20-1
TGCAGTGCTATAAGCGGAGCTACCTACAATGAGCAGTTCTTC
CSAISGATYNEQFF
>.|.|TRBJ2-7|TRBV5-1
TGCGCCAGCAGCTTGGCCAGAAGGAACGAGCAGTACTTC
CASSLARRNEQYF
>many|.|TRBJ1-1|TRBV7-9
TGTGCCAGCAGCTTAGCGCCGGGGAACACTGAAGCTTTCTTT
CASSLAPGNTEAFF
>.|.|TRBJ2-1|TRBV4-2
TGTGCCAGCAGCCGCCTTTCGCAGGCGGTTCCTTCGGATGAGCAGTTCTTC
CASSRLSQAVPSDEQFF
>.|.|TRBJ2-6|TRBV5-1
TGCGCCAGCAGCTTGAGAGACTCTGGGGCCAACGTCCTGACTTTC
CASSLRDSGANVLTF
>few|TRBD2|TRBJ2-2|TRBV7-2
TGTGCCAGCAGCGCCCTAGCGGGGCGCACCGGGGAGCTGTTTTTT
CASSALAGRTGELFF
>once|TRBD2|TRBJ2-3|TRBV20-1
TGCTGTGCTACTGGCTATTCTAGCGGGGTCCGGGTCACAGATACGCAGTATTTT
CCATGYSSGVRVTDTQYF
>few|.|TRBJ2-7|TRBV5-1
TGCGCCAGCAGCTTGCAGTACGCGCGTGGCGAGCAGTACTTC
CASSLQYARGEQYF
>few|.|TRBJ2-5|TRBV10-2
TGCGCCAGCAGTCCCCGCTTGGGGGGGACCCAGTACTTC
CASSPRLGGTQYF
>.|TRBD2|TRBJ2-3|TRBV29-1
TGCAGCGTGGGGACTAGCGTATCTAGCACAGATACGCAGTATTTT
CSVGTSVSSTDTQYF
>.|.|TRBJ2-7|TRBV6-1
TGTGCCAGCAGTGAAGCTCCGGGTTACTCCTACGAGCAGTACTTC
CASSEAPGYSYEQYF
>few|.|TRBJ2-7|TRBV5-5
TGTGCCAGCAGCTTCCCCGGTCCCGAGCAGTACTTC
CASSFPGPEQYF
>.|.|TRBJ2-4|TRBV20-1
TGCAGTCCCGGGACTTCATCTTTAAACATTCAGTACTTC
CSPGTSSLNIQYF
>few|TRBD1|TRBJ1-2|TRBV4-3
TGCGCCAGCAGCCAAGCCAGGACAGGGGTCGGCTACACCTTC
CASSQARTGVGYTF
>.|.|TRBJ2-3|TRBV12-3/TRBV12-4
TGTGCCAGCAGGGGGCTCGGACAGTCTGCGCAGTATTTT
CASRGLGQSAQYF
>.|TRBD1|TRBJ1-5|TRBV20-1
TGCAGTGCTAGGAGGACAGGGCTTAGGGATCAGCCCCAGCATTTT
CSARRTGLRDQPQHF
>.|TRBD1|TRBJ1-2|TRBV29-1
TGCAGCGTCACAGGGGGCTGGGGCTATGGCTACACCTTC
CSVTGGWGYGYTF
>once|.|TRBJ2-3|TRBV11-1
TGTGCCAGCAGCTTTGGTTTTGAATTCGATGGTATCACAGATACGCAGTATTTT
CASSFGFEFDGITDTQYF
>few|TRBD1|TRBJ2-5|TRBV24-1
TGTGCCACCAGTGTCGACAGGGGGACCCAGTACTTC
CATSVDRGTQYF
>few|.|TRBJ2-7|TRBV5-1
TGCGCCAGCCGGGGCGCGAACTACGAGCAGTACTTC
CASRGANYEQYF
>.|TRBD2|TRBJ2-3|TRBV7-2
TGTGCCAGCAGCCCCCAGAGCGGGAGGAGCACAGATACGCAGTATTTT
CASSPQSGRSTDTQYF
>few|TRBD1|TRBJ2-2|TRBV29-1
TGCAGCGCGGGGACAGTACTCACCGGGGAGCTGTTTTTT
CSAGTVLTGELFF
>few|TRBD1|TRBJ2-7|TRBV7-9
TGTGCCAGCAGCTTAACTTCCAGGGGGCCCTACGAGCAGTACTTC
CASSLTSRGPYEQYF
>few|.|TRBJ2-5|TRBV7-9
TGTGCCAGCAGCTTAAGGGCTGACTACTACCAAGAGACCCAGTACTTC
CASSLRADYYQETQYF
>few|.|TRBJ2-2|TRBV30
TGTGCCTGGGGACGTATCCAAGGGGTCGGGGAGCTGTTTTTT
CAWGRIQGVGELFF
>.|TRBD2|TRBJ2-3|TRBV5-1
TGCGCCAGCAGCCGAAGAGCGGGGGGGGCTAGCACAGATACGCAGTATTTT
CASSRRAGGASTDTQYF